These 7 T cell receptor beta chains share one sample of origin, sequenced in a study of T cells in women clearing cervical HPV infection. The assay was immunoSEQ multiplex PCR, and TCRdb's table has in-frame clones only and misses some. The sample shows about 19,000 clones, and approximately 3.5% sits with its ten largest clones. Specimen: blood buffy coat. The receptor set was obtained from a woman aged 18 to 69 with a cervical HPV16 infection that either progressed to CIN3+ or cleared (not recorded which).

With respect to this clone: The missing CDR3 end, 3 residues past where the read stops, is filled in from the germline J gene. This rearrangement joins TRBV10-3 to TRBJ2-1; D is unresolved. The CDR3 extends over 14 amino acids. Trimming removed 2 bases from V and 1 base from J, with 6 bases in between. Germline V gene data show CDR1 as ENHRY and CDR2 as SYGVKD. The CDR3 protein is CAISEEASYNEQFF. The covered CDR3 bases are TGTGCCATCAGTGAGGAAGCGTCCTACAATGAG.

As for this clone: The read ends 3 residues early relative to the CDR3; the germline J gene fills the gap. This rearrangement joins TRBV20-1 to TRBJ2-5; 7 nucleotides match TRBD2. The length of the CDR3 is 14 residues. Germline-derived CDR1 and CDR2 are DFQATT and SNEGSKA (reference sequence). V lost 2 bases and J lost 5; bases outside the gene matches: 8. Incomplete CDR3 DNA: TGCAGTGCTAGACCTCGGACTAGATCCGAGACC. This codes for CSARPRTRSET. The whole CDR3 is CSARPRTRSETQYF.

A remark on this clone: The sequenced fragment ends 3 residues before the CDR3 boundary, so the rest is inferred from the germline J gene. The chain couples TRBV11-2 to TRBJ2-1; D gene uncertain. Germline V lookup: CDR1 SGHAT, CDR2 FQNNGV. The CDR3 sequence is 13 residues long. The V and J ends lost 4 bases and 4 bases respectively, with 8 bases between them. The CDR3 protein is CASSSVMYNEQFF. Incomplete CDR3 DNA: TGTGCCAGCAGCTCAGTGATGTACAATGAG.

Worth noting for this clone: The observed sequence ends 3 residues before the CDR3 terminus, with the missing tail filled in from the germline J gene. The rearrangement links TRBV15 to TRBJ2-6; TRBD1 might be the D (5 bases). This CDR3 spans 16 amino acids. Trimming took 0 bases from V and 0 from J, leaving 6 bases between them. The germline gives CDR1 LNHNV, CDR2 YYDKDF (reference sequence). The CDR3 region is CATSRDQGSGANVLTF. CDR3 DNA (partial): TGTGCCACCAGCAGAGACCAGGGCTCTGGGGCCAACGTC.

A note on this clone: The CDR3 end lies 3 residues beyond the end of the read and is filled in from the germline J gene. The chain couples TRBV7-6 to TRBJ2-5; TRBD1 matches 7 bases. Germline CDR1 reads SGHVS; CDR2 reads FNYEAQ. V shed 1 base, J shed 0 bases, and the junction held 8 bases outside the gene matches. There are 17 residues in the CDR3. The DNA read from the CDR3 is TGTGCCAGCAGCTTAGATGTAGGGGGCTCGTACCAAGAGACC. Translation: CASSLDVGGSYQET. The whole CDR3 protein is CASSLDVGGSYQETQYF. Filled out from reference TRBV7-6 and TRBJ2-5, the complete variable domain reads GAGVSQSPRYKVTKRGQDVALRCDPISGHVSLYWYRQALGQGPEFLTYFNYEAQQDKSGLPNDRFSAERPEGSISTLTIQRTEQRDSAMYRCASSLDVGGSYQETQYFGPGTRLLVL.

The CDR3 DNA, read in part, is TGCGCCAGCAGCCCCGGGACTAGCGGCACAGATACG. This encodes CASSPGTSGTDT. Given in full, the CDR3 is CASSPGTSGTDTQYF. This chain joins TRBV5-1 and TRBJ2-3; the match to TRBD2 covers 10 bases. The read terminates 3 residues ahead of where the CDR3 ends, so the germline J gene completes it. The germline gives CDR1 SGHRS, CDR2 YFSETQ. V lost 4 bases to trimming and J lost 1 base; unmatched junction nucleotides: 3. The CDR3 consists of 15 residues.

As to this clone: With the read ending 3 residues before the CDR3 end, the germline J gene is used to fill in that end. The gene calls are TRBV20-1 and TRBJ1-6; 11 nucleotides match TRBD1. Losses at the gene ends were 2 bases for V and 6 bases for J; bases not matched to a gene: 9. The germline V gene has CDR1 DFQATT and CDR2 SNEGSKA (reference sequence). There are 17 residues in the CDR3. The CDR3 bases that were read are TGCAGTGCTAGATCAGCGGGGGACAGGGGGTTTAATTCACCC. Encoded protein: CSARSAGDRGFNSP. The CDR3 reads in full as CSARSAGDRGFNSPLHF.